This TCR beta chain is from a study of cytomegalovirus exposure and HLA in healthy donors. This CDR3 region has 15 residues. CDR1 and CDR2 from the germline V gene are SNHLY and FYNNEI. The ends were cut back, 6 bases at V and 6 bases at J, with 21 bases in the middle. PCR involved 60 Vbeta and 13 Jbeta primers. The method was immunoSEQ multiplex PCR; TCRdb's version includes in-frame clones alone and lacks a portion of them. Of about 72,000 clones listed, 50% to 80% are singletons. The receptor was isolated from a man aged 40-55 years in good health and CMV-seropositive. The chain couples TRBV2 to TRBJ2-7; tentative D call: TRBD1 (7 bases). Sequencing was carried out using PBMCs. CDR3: CASSLRGRGAPEQYF. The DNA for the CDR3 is TGTGCCAGCAGCTTACGTGGCAGGGGGGCTCCCGAGCAGTACTTC.